These 15 T cell receptor beta chains share one sample of origin, sequenced in a study of cytomegalovirus exposure and HLA in healthy donors. Both 60 Vbeta primers and 13 Jbeta primers went into the PCR. The repertoire was sequenced with immunoSEQ multiplex PCR; TCRdb's copy has only in-frame clones and lacks some. The sample holds about 210,000 clones. Input material: PBMCs. Receptors were obtained from a woman aged 25-40 years in good health and CMV-seropositive.

The chain employs TRBV6-6 and TRBJ2-7; 8 bases align to TRBD1. The V gene's germline CDR1 is MNHNY and CDR2 SVGAGI (reference sequence). This CDR3 contains 14 residues. The J segment lost 5 bases and the V segment lost 1 base, leaving 4 bases of the junction unmatched. The CDR3 sequence: CASSYLGQEDEQYF. In DNA, the CDR3 is TGTGCCAGCAGTTACTTGGGACAGGAGGACGAGCAGTACTTC.

This chain links TRBV6-6 with TRBJ2-4; TRBD2 matches at 8 bases. The CDR3 has 16 residues. In germline, CDR1 is MNHNY, CDR2 SVGAGI (reference sequence). The V segment lost 8 bases and the J segment 0 bases; nucleotides outside the gene matches: 9. CDR3 DNA sequence: TGTGCCAGCCGCCTATCGGGGGGGTTAGCCAAAAACATTCAGTACTTC. It is translated as CASRLSGGLAKNIQYF.

The V gene is TRBV5-1, the J gene TRBJ1-4; D is possibly TRBD1 (6 bases). Germline loops: CDR1 SGHRS, CDR2 YFSETQ. The CDR3 runs to 13 residues. Trimming stripped 7 bases from V and 8 bases from J, with 15 bases between. As DNA, the CDR3 is TGCGCCAGCGCCCGCGGGGGCCAAGAAAAACTGTTTTTT. As protein: CASARGGQEKLFF.

CDR3 sequence (DNA): TGTGCCAGCAGGCCTCTAGCGGGAGGGCCGAATGAGCAGTTCTTC. Protein: CASRPLAGGPNEQFF. The rearrangement links TRBV6-5 to TRBJ2-1, with TRBD2 identical over 12 bases. The CDR3 has 15 residues. Germline V gene sequence: CDR1 MNHEY, CDR2 SVGAGI. Unmatched junction bases numbered 7, after V lost 6 bases and J lost 7 bases.

This sequence joins TRBV5-6 and TRBJ1-1, with D maybe TRBD1 (5 bases). The CDR3 is 14 residues long. Trimming left V 4 bases short and J 1 base short, with 11 bases between. The germline V gene has CDR1 SGHDT and CDR2 YYEEEE. The CDR3 nucleotides are TGTGCCAGCAGCGGTATAAGGGGGAACACTGAAGCTTTCTTT. This translates into CASSGIRGNTEAFF.

The chain couples TRBV28 to TRBJ2-5; 11 positions agree with TRBD1. Germline CDR1 MDHEN, CDR2 SYDVKM. The CDR3 is 20 amino acids. Trimming took 2 bases from V and 5 from J; bases not matched to a gene: 19. Written as DNA, the CDR3 is TGTGCCAGCAGTTTAAGGGACAGGGGGTGGTTTAGGGCCAGGGGGGAGACCCAGTACTTC. It translates to CASSLRDRGWFRARGETQYF.

Notes on this clone: One junction end disagrees with the germline gene, perhaps due to a read error. The chain carries TRBV29-1 and TRBJ2-1; 9 nucleotides agree with TRBD2. CDR1 and CDR2 from the germline V gene are SQVTM and ANQGSEA. There are 15 residues in the CDR3. The DNA of the CDR3 is TGCAGCGTTGATCAATCTGGAAGCGGGAGGCCCTGGCAGCTCTTC. This sequence encodes CSVDQSGSGRPWQLF.

The chain employs TRBV19 and TRBJ1-5; 7 bases match TRBD1. CDR3 length: 14 amino acids. Germline V CDR1 and CDR2: LNHDA, SQIVND (reference sequence). With V trimmed by 5 bases and J by 2 bases, 3 bases remained unmatched. DNA of the CDR3: TGTGCCAGTAGTGGGACAGTTGGCAATCAGCCCCAGCATTTT. Encoded protein: CASSGTVGNQPQHF.

This CDR3 is CASSLVTEAFF. The CDR3 region has the DNA TGTGCCAGCAGCTTAGTAACTGAAGCTTTCTTT. The rearrangement joins TRBV11-2 to TRBJ1-1; D gene ambiguous. This CDR3 region has 11 residues. Germline V gives CDR1 SGHAT, CDR2 FQNNGV. The V gene lost 1 base and the J gene lost 5 bases, with 2 bases spanning the gap.

This chain joins TRBV30 and TRBJ2-3, with 12 positions matching TRBD2. Per germline, CDR1 GTSNPN and CDR2 SVGIG (reference sequence). The CDR3 is made up of 16 amino acids. The V and J ends lost 2 bases and 0 bases, in that order; junction bases with no gene match: 3. CDR3 in amino acids: CAWSLAGGPSTDTQYF. DNA of the CDR3: TGTGCCTGGAGTCTAGCGGGAGGGCCGAGCACAGATACGCAGTATTTT.

The chain employs TRBV27 and TRBJ1-2, with 7 bases fitting TRBD1. The CDR3 sequence is 16 residues long. Looked up from germline, CDR1 is MNHEY and CDR2 is SMNVEV (reference sequence). Trimming cost V 3 bases and J 1 base; bases outside gene matches: 8. The CDR3 DNA reads as TGTGCCAGCAGTTTTGTCGGGACAGAGTATAACTATGGCTACACCTTC. Translated: CASSFVGTEYNYGYTF.

This chain connects TRBV18 to TRBJ2-3; tentative D call: TRBD1 (6 bases). With 3 bases removed from V and 4 bases from J, the gap between germline ends came to 11 bases. Per the germline V gene, CDR1 is KGHSH and CDR2 is LQKENI. The CDR3 consists of 14 residues. The CDR3 nucleotides are TGTGCCAGCTCACCTTTCGAGGGGGCAGATACGCAGTATTTT. It codes for CASSPFEGADTQYF. The whole variable domain, filled in from reference TRBV18 and TRBJ2-3, reads NAGVMQNPRHLVRRRGQEARLRCSPMKGHSHVYWYRQLPEEGLKFMVYLQKENIIDESGMPKERFSAEFPKEGPSILRIQQVVRGDSAAYFCASSPFEGADTQYFGPGTRLTVL.

The rearrangement joins TRBV14 to TRBJ1-2; TRBD1 might be the D (5 bases). V was clipped by 4 bases and J by 4 bases, with 13 bases between them. The V gene's germline CDR1 is SGHDN and CDR2 FVKESK. This CDR3 contains 14 residues. The CDR3: CASSPRQTFYGYTF. The DNA of the CDR3 is TGTGCCAGCAGCCCCAGACAGACCTTCTATGGCTACACCTTC.

The gene calls are TRBV14 and TRBJ2-5, with TRBD1 matching over 7 bases. The CDR3 loop spans 14 amino acids. Germline CDR1 and CDR2: SGHDN and FVKESK. With 2 bases clipped from V and 7 bases from J, the junction kept 7 bases outside the gene matches. The chain's CDR3 is CASSQWTGAGTQYF. CDR3 coding DNA: TGTGCCAGCAGCCAATGGACAGGCGCCGGGACCCAGTACTTC.

CDR3 nucleotide sequence: TGCAGCGTTCTAGCGGATTACACAGATACGCAGTATTTT. This translates into CSVLADYTDTQYF. The chain is built from TRBV29-1 and TRBJ2-3; 7 positions agree with TRBD2. Germline CDR1 is SQVTM and CDR2 is ANQGSEA. V lost 5 bases to trimming and J lost 2 bases; unmatched junction nucleotides: 4. The CDR3 extends over 13 amino acids.